The 26 T cell receptor beta chains in this list originate from one sample, sequenced in a study of shared clonotypes between healthy human individuals. Repertoires were generated with immunoSEQ multiplex PCR, while TCRdb's copy carries only in-frame clones and drops some. Of under 2.5 million clones detected, about 90% appear once; the ten largest clones hold approximately 0.41%. Sequenced sample: naive CD4+ T cells from PBMCs. Subset described: CD45RA+ positively selected. These receptors were collected from a man younger than 30 in good health. Some clones in this sample may be carry-over from other donors' samples.

The chain has TRBV4-3 and TRBJ2-1; weak D call: TRBD1 (6 bases). This CDR3 has 17 residues. The V and J ends lost 0 bases and 5 bases respectively, with 17 bases between them. Germline-derived CDR1 and CDR2 are LGHNA and YSLEER. The CDR3 DNA follows: TGCGCCAGCAGCCAAGAAAGGGGGAACCGTCGGGACAATGAGCAGTTCTTC. Translation gives CASSQERGNRRDNEQFF.

The CDR3 sequence is CASTSGDGNYGYTF. The DNA of the CDR3 is TGTGCCAGCACTTCGGGGGACGGCAACTATGGCTACACCTTC. V and J are TRBV28 and TRBJ1-2; a possible D gene is TRBD1 (5 bases). V lost 7 bases, J lost 2 bases, and 14 bases lay in between. This CDR3 has 14 amino acids. CDR1 MDHEN and CDR2 SYDVKM come from the germline V gene.

This clone came up a few times. The chain links TRBV20-1 to TRBJ1-4; D not resolved. Trimming removed 5 bases from V and 6 bases from J, with 7 bases in between. Germline loops: CDR1 DFQATT, CDR2 SNEGSKA (reference sequence). The CDR3 covers 11 residues. The CDR3 protein is CSAWWDEKLFF. CDR3 DNA sequence: TGCAGTGCTTGGTGGGATGAAAAACTGTTTTTT.

The CDR3 nucleotides are TGTGCCAGCTCACCAATGGGACTGGACAATGAGCAGTTCTTC. Its protein is CASSPMGLDNEQFF. The chain recombines TRBV18 with TRBJ2-1, with D perhaps matching TRBD2 (6 bases). Trimming left V 2 bases short and J 5 bases short, with 10 bases between. Germline V gene data show CDR1 as KGHSH and CDR2 as LQKENI. This CDR3 region has 14 residues.

This clone was observed once. The V and J genes are TRBV5-1 and TRBJ2-1; 10 bases agree with TRBD2. The CDR3 runs to 16 residues. The germline V gene has CDR1 SGHRS and CDR2 YFSETQ. The trim removed 2 bases at V and 0 bases at J, leaving 2 bases unmatched. CDR3 sequence: CASSFGTSASYNEQFF. CDR3 nucleotide sequence: TGCGCCAGCAGCTTCGGGACTAGCGCCTCCTACAATGAGCAGTTCTTC.

V usage is TRBV11-2 and J usage is TRBJ2-3; 9 bases line up with TRBD2. This CDR3 spans 16 amino acids. The J segment lost 4 bases and the V segment lost 1 base, leaving 6 bases of the junction unmatched. Germline V lookup: CDR1 SGHAT, CDR2 FQNNGV. In nucleotides, the CDR3 is TGTGCCAGCAGCTTAGCTCCTAGCGGGATCGCAGATACGCAGTATTTT. Its translation is CASSLAPSGIADTQYF.

This chain uses TRBV28 with TRBJ2-7; TRBD1 might be the D (5 bases). This CDR3 contains 15 residues. CDR1 is MDHEN, CDR2 SYDVKM, per germline. Trimming took off 6 bases at V and 6 bases at J, with 21 bases between the two ends. CDR3 sequence (DNA): TGTGCCAGCAGGCAAATCCAGGGCCCCTTGAGCGAGCAGTACTTC. Translated, it gives CASRQIQGPLSEQYF.

The chain links TRBV19 to TRBJ2-1; 9 bases are shared with TRBD2. V lost 6 bases and J lost 10; bases outside the gene matches: 16. Germline CDR1 is LNHDA and CDR2 is SQIVND (reference sequence). The CDR3 is made up of 16 amino acids. The CDR3 loop is CASSQLSGSVLKEQFF. In DNA form, the CDR3 reads TGTGCCAGTAGCCAGCTTAGCGGGAGTGTTCTGAAGGAGCAGTTCTTC.

This rearrangement joins TRBV7-9 to TRBJ2-5, with 13 bases fitting TRBD2. The CDR3 consists of 17 residues. The V and J ends lost 3 bases and 3 bases, in that order; junction bases with no gene match: 7. Germline V gene lookup returns CDR1 SEHNR and CDR2 FQNEAQ (reference sequence). CDR3 in DNA: TGTGCCAGCAGCTTGGGGGGGACTAGCGGGAATGAAGAGACCCAGTACTTC. As protein: CASSLGGTSGNEETQYF. Variable domain in full (rest from reference TRBV7-9 and TRBJ2-5): DTGVSQNPRHKITKRGQNVTFRCDPISEHNRLYWYRQTLGQGPEFLTYFQNEAQLEKSRLLSDRFSAERPKGSFSTLEIQRTEQGDSAMYLCASSLGGTSGNEETQYFGPGTRLLVL.

This clone showed up just once. The V and J genes are TRBV7-3 and TRBJ2-7; D gene ambiguous. This CDR3 spans 15 amino acids. Deletions cut 3 bases from V and 4 bases from J, with 16 bases between. The V gene's germline CDR1 is SGHTA and CDR2 FQGTGA. CDR3 in DNA: TGTGCCAGCAGCTTTTGGTCCGGTCCGGCGTACGAGCAGTACTTC. Amino acids: CASSFWSGPAYEQYF.

The chain uses TRBV5-1 and TRBJ2-5; TRBD1 might be the D (9 bases). This CDR3 comprises 15 residues. The germline V gene has CDR1 SGHRS and CDR2 YFSETQ. Trimming took off 0 bases at V and 5 bases at J, with 14 bases between the two ends. The CDR3 reads CASSLVAGQGETQYF. CDR3 nucleotide sequence: TGCGCCAGCAGCTTGGTAGCGGGACAGGGCGAGACCCAGTACTTC.

This clone was counted once. This chain links TRBV29-1 with TRBJ1-5; TRBD1 might be the D (5 bases). The length of the CDR3 is 15 residues. V was trimmed by 4 bases and J by 6 bases, leaving 19 bases between them. Germline CDR1 and CDR2: SQVTM and ANQGSEA. CDR3: CSVVWQGSSGQPQHF. The CDR3 DNA is TGCAGCGTTGTTTGGCAGGGATCTTCGGGTCAGCCCCAGCATTTT.

The CDR3 DNA reads as TGTGCCAGCAGTAGAGGGACAGTATTCCCCCTTAACTATGGCTACACCTTC. Translated, it gives CASSRGTVFPLNYGYTF. The genes are TRBV28 and TRBJ1-2; 7 nucleotides match TRBD1. Looked up from germline, CDR1 is MDHEN and CDR2 is SYDVKM. This CDR3 has 17 amino acids. The V and J ends lost 5 bases and 1 base, in that order; junction bases with no gene match: 13.

The gene calls are TRBV7-9 and TRBJ2-5, with 9 bases lining up with TRBD1. The CDR3 length is 18 residues. CDR1 is SEHNR and CDR2 is FQNEAQ in the germline V gene (reference sequence). With V trimmed by 5 bases and J by 5 bases, 18 bases remained unmatched. The CDR3 DNA reads TGTGCCAGCAGCCAAGGACAGGGGAGGGAGCTAGGTGCCGAGACCCAGTACTTC. Encoded protein: CASSQGQGRELGAETQYF. Full variable domain (rest looked up from reference TRBV7-9 and TRBJ2-5): DTGVSQNPRHKITKRGQNVTFRCDPISEHNRLYWYRQTLGQGPEFLTYFQNEAQLEKSRLLSDRFSAERPKGSFSTLEIQRTEQGDSAMYLCASSQGQGRELGAETQYFGPGTRLLVL.

This clone was recorded a few times. This sample also contains other DNA sequences that code for the same CDR3. The chain combines TRBV2 with TRBJ1-4; no clear D gene. This CDR3 has 12 amino acids. The germline V gene has CDR1 SNHLY and CDR2 FYNNEI. The V end was cut by 6 bases, the J end by 5 bases, with 7 bases between. CDR3 in DNA: TGTGCCAGCAGCCCCCGGAATGAAAAACTGTTTTTT. Translating gives CASSPRNEKLFF.

This chain joins TRBV11-2 and TRBJ2-3; maybe TRBD1 (6 bases). CDR3 length: 15 residues. Trimming took off 5 bases at V and 6 bases at J, with 18 bases between the two ends. Per germline, CDR1 SGHAT and CDR2 FQNNGV. The CDR3 DNA reads as TGTGCCAGCAGCCTCTACAGGGTTGGGGTGGATACGCAGTATTTT. Amino acids: CASSLYRVGVDTQYF.

CDR3 sequence: CASSVEAGDTYEQYF. In DNA, the CDR3 is TGTGCCAGCAGCGTAGAAGCGGGGGACACGTACGAGCAGTACTTC. The chain uses TRBV9 and TRBJ2-7; 8 bases fit TRBD2. With 0 bases clipped from V and 4 bases from J, the junction kept 6 bases outside the gene matches. The germline CDR1 and CDR2 sequences are SGDLS and YYNGEE. The CDR3 consists of 15 residues.

The chain joins TRBV30 to TRBJ1-5; D remains ambiguous. The CDR3 runs 13 residues. Germline CDR1 is GTSNPN and CDR2 is SVGIG (reference sequence). The V and J ends lost 0 bases and 5 bases respectively, with 8 bases between them. The CDR3 DNA reads as TGTGCCTGGAGTGTGGCAGATCATCAGCCCCAGCATTTT. Encoded protein: CAWSVADHQPQHF.

The rearrangement uses TRBV4-3 and TRBJ2-2, with TRBD1 as a possible D gene (6 bases). CDR1 is LGHNA and CDR2 is YSLEER in the germline V gene. V lost 0 bases to trimming and J lost 2 bases, with 7 bases between them. The CDR3 covers 15 residues. CDR3 bases: TGCGCCAGCAGCCAAGAGGACAGAAACACCGGGGAGCTGTTTTTT. This sequence encodes CASSQEDRNTGELFF.

This chain links TRBV11-2 with TRBJ1-3; possibly TRBD1 for D (6 bases). This CDR3 has 17 residues. CDR1 is SGHAT, CDR2 FQNNGV, per germline. V lost 1 base, J lost 0 bases, and 13 bases lay in between. As DNA, the CDR3 is TGTGCCAGCAGCTTAGTCCCGGGACAACGCTCTGGAAACACCATATATTTT. Translated: CASSLVPGQRSGNTIYF. Complete variable domain (other parts from reference TRBV11-2 and TRBJ1-3): EAGVAQSPRYKIIEKRQSVAFWCNPISGHATLYWYQQILGQGPKLLIQFQNNGVVDDSQLPKDRFSAERLKGVDSTLKIQPAKLEDSAVYLCASSLVPGQRSGNTIYFGEGSWLTVV.

The rearrangement links TRBV5-6 to TRBJ1-1; D unresolved. Germline-derived CDR1 and CDR2 are SGHDT and YYEEEE. The V end was cut by 2 bases, the J end by 3 bases, with 5 bases between. The CDR3 length is 12 residues. The CDR3 spells CASSFRDTEAFF. CDR3 nucleotides: TGTGCCAGCAGCTTTAGAGACACTGAAGCTTTCTTT.

This sequence joins TRBV19 and TRBJ2-3; no definite D call. The CDR3 length is 11 residues. CDR1 and CDR2 (germline): LNHDA, SQIVND (reference sequence). V was clipped by 5 bases and J by 4 bases, with 4 bases between them. The DNA of the CDR3 is TGTGCCAGTAGTTCCTCAGATACGCAGTATTTT. Translation gives CASSSSDTQYF.

This chain connects TRBV28 to TRBJ2-3; 11 bases map to TRBD2. Unmatched junction bases numbered 12, after V lost 8 bases and J lost 2 bases. CDR1 MDHEN and CDR2 SYDVKM come from the germline V gene. This CDR3 contains 17 residues. CDR3 DNA: TGTGCCAGCCAGGGGACTAGCGGAGCCGGGTACACAGATACGCAGTATTTT. It specifies CASQGTSGAGYTDTQYF.

The gene calls are TRBV6-6 and TRBJ2-5; 10 bases fit TRBD1. The CDR3 is 16 amino acids. After removal of 6 bases from V and 4 bases from J, the junction contained 11 bases not matched to a gene. Germline V gene sequence: CDR1 MNHNY, CDR2 SVGAGI (reference sequence). The CDR3 here is CASSSSVTGGRETQYF. In DNA form, the CDR3 reads TGTGCCAGCAGCTCCTCCGTGACAGGGGGCAGAGAGACCCAGTACTTC.

Comments on this clone: This sample includes further DNA sequences coding for the same CDR3. The DNA for the CDR3 is TGCGCCAGCAGCTTGGCAGCCAACTCCTACAATGAGCAGTTCTTC. Residues: CASSLAANSYNEQFF. The chain recombines TRBV5-1 with TRBJ2-1; no clear D gene. The CDR3 is made up of 15 amino acids. Per germline, CDR1 SGHRS and CDR2 YFSETQ. V was pared by 0 bases and J by 0 bases, with 7 bases between.

The rearrangement joins TRBV2 to TRBJ2-5, with TRBD2 identical over 8 bases. Germline CDR1 reads SNHLY; CDR2 reads FYNNEI. Trimming at V came to 9 bases and at J to 5 bases, leaving 14 bases not matched to a gene. This CDR3 is built from 15 residues. The CDR3 bases are TGTGCCAGTGTAGCGGGGTGGGGCGGATTGGAGACCCAGTACTTC. Translating gives CASVAGWGGLETQYF.